This TCR beta chain was sequenced in a study of type 1 regulatory T cells. Study-wide background: T-allo10 is an in vitro-generated, Tr1-enriched CD4 T cell product specific for alloantigen.

TCRdb re-derived calls from the reads in MiXCR, one entry per CDR3 protein. Of 60,000 to 70,000 distinct CDR3 sequences listed, approximately 47% are singletons. This clonotype turned up a few times. Its target is unknown. With 5 bases removed from V and 5 bases from J, the gap between germline ends came to 15 bases. Germline V CDR1 and CDR2: DFQATT, SNEGSKA (reference sequence). The CDR3 has 13 residues. Study conclusions and caveats: Type 1 regulatory T cells had a more restricted TCR repertoire than non-type 1 regulatory T cells.

J is TRBJ2-5 and V is TRBV20-1; D could derive from TRBD1 or TRBD2 (6 bases each). The material sequenced was cultured non-Tr1 T cells, either the whole culture or a sorted T cell fraction (not recorded which). The TCR sequence derives from a human donor in good health. The CDR3, as DNA: TGCAGTGCTCCAGAGTGGAGGGGGGAGACCCAGTACTTC. Its protein product is CSAPEWRGETQYF.